These 5 T cell receptor beta chains came from one sample sequenced in a study of fetal regulatory T cell absence and autoimmunity. Some clones are missing from TCRdb's copy, which holds only in-frame ones; the method was immunoSEQ multiplex PCR. The sample holds 95,000 to 100,000 clones, about 78% seen once. Material for sequencing was pancreas tissue. These receptors were obtained from a male donor with IPEX syndrome.

The chain has TRBV13 and TRBJ2-1; 8 nucleotides match TRBD2. The germline V gene encodes CDR1 PRHDT and CDR2 FYEKMQ (reference sequence). The CDR3 covers 17 residues. J gave up 4 bases and V 0 bases, and 8 bases lay outside the gene matches. As DNA, the CDR3 is TGTGCCAGCAGCTTAGGGCTAGCGGGCATGGTGTACAATGAGCAGTTCTTC. Its translation: CASSLGLAGMVYNEQFF.

The chain couples TRBV9 to TRBJ2-3; 7 positions match TRBD1. Trimming cost V 0 bases and J 0 bases; bases outside gene matches: 1. CDR1 SGDLS and CDR2 YYNGEE come from the germline V gene. CDR3 length equals 15 residues. CDR3 amino acids: CASSVEGASTDTQYF. CDR3 DNA sequence: TGTGCCAGCAGCGTAGAGGGGGCCAGCACAGATACGCAGTATTTT.

This clone showed up just a few times. CDR3 DNA sequence: TGTGCCAGCAGAAGGACTAGCGGCTCCTACGAGCAGTACTTC. It encodes CASRRTSGSYEQYF. V and J are TRBV6-5 and TRBJ2-7, with 10 nucleotides matching TRBD2. Trimming at V came to 6 bases and at J to 0 bases, leaving 2 bases not matched to a gene. Per the germline V gene, CDR1 is MNHEY and CDR2 is SVGAGI. The CDR3 has 14 amino acids.

This clone was detected a few times. This chain joins TRBV9 and TRBJ1-6; D is perhaps TRBD1 (5 bases). V dropped 2 bases and J dropped 5 bases, with 11 bases sitting between them. Germline V gene lookup returns CDR1 SGDLS and CDR2 YYNGEE. CDR3 length equals 15 residues. The CDR3 is CASSVAGTDNSPLHF. The CDR3, as DNA: TGTGCCAGCAGCGTGGCCGGGACCGATAATTCACCCCTCCACTTT.

The chain couples TRBV6-6 to TRBJ1-1; D perhaps matches TRBD1 (5 bases). Germline CDR1 MNHNY, CDR2 SVGAGI (reference sequence). The V end lost 1 base, the J end lost 3 bases, and 12 bases lay between the germline ends. This CDR3 has 15 residues. The CDR3 DNA reads as TGTGCCAGCAGTTACTTCGGACACTGGGACACTGAAGCTTTCTTT. Translation gives CASSYFGHWDTEAFF.